The 22 T cell receptor beta chains below all came from one sample that was sequenced in a study. A single record per CDR3 protein comes from TCRdb applying MiXCR to the RT-PCR reads. The profile shows about 680,000 distinct CDR3 sequences, 13% to 15% of them singletons. Input material: memory CD4+ T cells from blood. The origin of the receptors is a female donor in good health, serving as a healthy control.

This clonotype has a handful of counts. The V and J genes are TRBV28 and TRBJ1-1; D perhaps matches TRBD1 (6 bases). The CDR3 runs 15 residues. V gave up 6 bases and J gave up 6 bases, with 20 bases separating them. Germline loops: CDR1 MDHEN, CDR2 SYDVKM. This CDR3 reads CASSPIGDMISEAFF. CDR3 DNA sequence: TGTGCCAGCAGCCCCATAGGGGACATGATTTCTGAAGCTTTCTTT.

The chain joins TRBV29-1 to TRBJ1-2, with 8 bases aligning to TRBD1. The CDR3 spans 13 residues. The germline V gene has CDR1 SQVTM and CDR2 ANQGSEA. The J segment lost 4 bases and the V segment lost 3 bases, leaving 4 bases of the junction unmatched. The chain's CDR3 is CSVDAGGGYGYTF. The CDR3 DNA reads as TGCAGCGTTGATGCAGGGGGCGGCTATGGCTACACCTTC.

The CDR3 region has the DNA TGTGCCAGCAGTTTAAGGCGGTTAAATGAGCAGTTCTTC. Amino acids: CASSLRRLNEQFF. This chain joins TRBV12-3 or TRBV12-4 and TRBJ2-1; D gene uncertain. This CDR3 is 13 amino acids long. V was cut by 2 bases and J by 7 bases, with 9 bases left in between.

The chain links TRBV5-1 to TRBJ1-1; D perhaps matches TRBD1 (5 bases). V shed 4 bases and J shed 2 bases, with 12 bases lying between them. Germline V gives CDR1 SGHRS, CDR2 YFSETQ. This CDR3 spans 14 amino acids. The CDR3 region is CASSASGRNTEAFF. The CDR3 DNA reads TGCGCCAGCAGCGCGTCGGGGCGTAACACTGAAGCTTTCTTT.

This clonotype has only a few counts. J is TRBJ2-5 and V is TRBV27; D might be TRBD2 (6 bases). The CDR3 loop spans 14 amino acids. Germline assignment: CDR1 MNHEY and CDR2 SMNVEV (reference sequence). Deletions cut 3 bases from V and 5 bases from J, with 13 bases between. CDR3 sequence reads: CASSLGLDGETQYF. Here the CDR3 DNA reads TGTGCCAGCAGTTTGGGACTGGACGGTGAGACCCAGTACTTC.

This clonotype was seen more than once but under ten times. The chain employs TRBV12-3 or TRBV12-4 and TRBJ1-3; D uncertain. The CDR3 consists of 14 residues. V lost 6 bases and J 0 bases, leaving 9 bases between the germline ends. The CDR3 DNA reads as TGTGCCAGCAGCTCGTGGTCCTCTGGAAACACCATATATTTT. Residues: CASSSWSSGNTIYF.

This clonotype showed up just once. Possible read error: a much larger clone is one base away. The chain is built from TRBV5-1 and TRBJ1-5; D unresolved. With 1 base removed from V and 4 bases from J, the gap between germline ends came to 6 bases. This CDR3 is built from 13 residues. Per the germline V gene, CDR1 is SGHRS and CDR2 is YFSETQ. The CDR3 coding sequence is TGCGCCAGCAGCTTGAGTGTGAATCAGCCCCAGCATTTT. It is translated as CASSLSVNQPQHF.

V is TRBV6-1 and J is TRBJ1-2; a weak D match, TRBD1 (5 bases). This CDR3 contains 15 residues. Trimming removed 6 bases at V and 4 bases at J, with 18 bases between. Looked up from germline, CDR1 is MNHNS and CDR2 is SASEGT. The CDR3 loop reads CASRVQGLSLYGYTF. CDR3 sequence (DNA): TGTGCCAGCAGGGTGCAGGGATTATCCCTCTATGGCTACACCTTC.

V usage is TRBV10-3 and J usage is TRBJ2-5, with TRBD2 matching over 9 bases. Germline V gene lookup returns CDR1 ENHRY and CDR2 SYGVKD. With V trimmed by 10 bases and J by 9 bases, 12 bases remained unmatched. The CDR3 consists of 13 residues. The CDR3 region has the DNA TGTGCCACCGCGGGGGGGGAGAATCAGCCCCAGTACTTC. It codes for CATAGGENQPQYF.

This chain joins TRBV9 and TRBJ2-1; D gene ambiguous. V gave up 0 bases and J gave up 0 bases, with 13 bases separating them. The CDR3 runs 17 residues. From germline, CDR1 is SGDLS and CDR2 YYNGEE. The CDR3 nucleotides are TGTGCCAGCAGCGTAGCTATGGGGTTGAGCTCCTACAATGAGCAGTTCTTC. It yields the protein CASSVAMGLSSYNEQFF.

This clonotype was detected many times. The rearrangement uses TRBV6-6 and TRBJ2-1; D could derive from TRBD1 or TRBD2 (5 bases each). V lost 7 bases, J lost 4 bases, and 11 bases lay in between. The germline CDR1 and CDR2 sequences are MNHNY and SVGAGI (reference sequence). The CDR3 contains 13 residues. This CDR3 reads CASTDGAYNEQFF. DNA of the CDR3: TGTGCCAGCACCGACGGGGCGTACAATGAGCAGTTCTTC.

V usage is TRBV12-3 or TRBV12-4 and J usage is TRBJ1-5; D uncertain. Trimming pared 6 bases from V and 7 bases from J, leaving 10 bases between. This CDR3 comprises 12 residues. The CDR3 sequence is CASRLDGQPQHF. In DNA, the CDR3 is TGTGCCAGCAGGCTAGACGGGCAGCCCCAGCATTTT.

The J gene is TRBJ1-1, the V gene TRBV5-1; 9 bases align to TRBD1. The V segment lost 3 bases and the J segment 6 bases; nucleotides outside the gene matches: 3. Germline V gene data show CDR1 as SGHRS and CDR2 as YFSETQ. The CDR3 covers 13 residues. The CDR3 loop is CASSSGQGPEAFF. Written as DNA, the CDR3 is TGCGCCAGCAGCTCGGGACAGGGCCCTGAAGCTTTCTTT.

This clonotype was detected only a few times. This chain links TRBV6-5 with TRBJ1-1, with D tentatively TRBD1 (5 bases). The CDR3 is 13 amino acids. The germline CDR1 and CDR2 sequences are MNHEY and SVGAGI. V lost 2 bases and J 6 bases, leaving 10 bases between the germline ends. For the CDR3, the DNA is TGTGCCAGCAGTTACGTCAGGGAAGCTGAAGCTTTCTTT. Amino acid sequence: CASSYVREAEAFF.

J is TRBJ1-2 and V is TRBV29-1, with no clear D. CDR1 and CDR2 from the germline V gene are SQVTM and ANQGSEA. Between the trimmed V and J ends, which lost 0 bases and 4 bases, there was a span of 12 bases. This CDR3 is built from 14 residues. CDR3 DNA: TGCAGCGTTGAAGATCGGGGTTTCGGCTATGGCTACACCTTC. Translation gives CSVEDRGFGYGYTF.

In its sample, this clonotype was seen a few times. The rearrangement links TRBV20-1 to TRBJ2-1; D is perhaps TRBD2 (7 bases). The CDR3 is made up of 15 amino acids. The ends were cut back, 2 bases at V and 10 bases at J, with 21 bases in the middle. Per germline, CDR1 DFQATT and CDR2 SNEGSKA (reference sequence). CDR3 sequence (DNA): TGCAGTGCTAGATCGGGGGGCGGGAGTTTATGGGAGCAGTTCTTC. Its protein product is CSARSGGGSLWEQFF.

The chain couples TRBV11-2 to TRBJ2-5; D perhaps matches TRBD2 (5 bases). Trimming removed 4 bases at V and 5 bases at J, with 20 bases between. The germline gives CDR1 SGHAT, CDR2 FQNNGV. The CDR3 runs 16 residues. Written as DNA, the CDR3 is TGTGCCAGCAGCTCGCCGAGGGCCTCGGCAGAGGAGACCCAGTACTTC. It specifies CASSSPRASAEETQYF.

The sample holds a few counts of this clonotype. The chain joins TRBV20-1 to TRBJ2-7; no reliable D call. The CDR3 runs to 14 residues. V was trimmed by 5 bases and J by 0 bases, leaving 14 bases between them. Germline-derived CDR1 and CDR2 are DFQATT and SNEGSKA (reference sequence). The CDR3: CSAPSVGNSYEQYF. CDR3 DNA: TGCAGTGCTCCCTCCGTGGGAAACTCCTACGAGCAGTACTTC.

The chain recombines TRBV12-3 or TRBV12-4 with TRBJ1-5, with 7 bases matching TRBD1. The CDR3 is made up of 13 amino acids. Germline trimming cut 8 bases from V and 3 bases from J; bases unmatched to any gene: 4. The CDR3 protein is CASRGQPNQPQHF. CDR3 bases: TGTGCCAGCCGGGGACAGCCCAATCAGCCCCAGCATTTT.

This clonotype was detected ten times or more. The V and J genes are TRBV6-5 and TRBJ2-1; 7 bases align to TRBD1. This CDR3 comprises 17 residues. CDR1 and CDR2 from the germline V gene are MNHEY and SVGAGI. The trim removed 6 bases at V and 4 bases at J, leaving 15 bases unmatched. The DNA for the CDR3 is TGTGCCAGCAGCCCCACGGCCTGGGACAGTGAATACAATGAGCAGTTCTTC. Encoded protein: CASSPTAWDSEYNEQFF.

The chain joins TRBV7-9 to TRBJ2-1, with D unresolved. Trimming left V 1 base short and J 6 bases short, with 7 bases between. The CDR3 totals 13 residues. Germline CDR1 reads SEHNR; CDR2 reads FQNEAQ (reference sequence). The CDR3: CASSLEDGNEQFF. Written as DNA, the CDR3 is TGTGCCAGCAGCTTAGAGGACGGCAATGAGCAGTTCTTC.

This clonotype was seen a handful of times. The chain recombines TRBV20-1 with TRBJ2-5; D possibly uses TRBD1 or TRBD2 (5 bases each). Trimming shortened V by 6 bases and J by 5 bases, and 16 bases separated the two germline ends. This CDR3 is built from 13 residues. Germline lookup yields CDR1 DFQATT and CDR2 SNEGSKA (reference sequence). Here the CDR3 reads CSAKPGPGETQYF. Here the CDR3 DNA reads TGCAGTGCCAAGCCGGGACCGGGGGAGACCCAGTACTTC.